This is a list of T cell receptor beta chains from one sample in a study of OX40 agonist ivuxolimab in advanced cancers. The table came from immunoSEQ multiplex PCR; TCRdb's copy has only in-frame clones and leaves some out. Counted here are 90,000 or so clones, 80% to 95% occurring once; the ten biggest clones make up 1% to 1.3%. Source: CD4+ or CD8+ T cells sorted from blood, taken in a trial of the OX40 agonist ivuxolimab. These receptor sequences come from an adult with an advanced solid tumor such as melanoma, head and neck, liver or kidney cancer. The CDR3 runs from the conserved cysteine through the conserved F or W.

V	J	length	CDR3
TRBV9	TRBJ2-2	19	CASSVGLAGGTANTGELFF
TRBV5-1	TRBJ2-6	15	CASSLDHSGANVLTF
TRBV4-3	TRBJ2-2	16	CASSQQGSGNAGELFF
TRBV5-1	TRBJ2-3	15	CASSWGQGLSDTQYF
TRBV4-2	TRBJ2-7	16	CASSQGTSGGSYEQYF
TRBV7-2	TRBJ2-5	15	CASSPGQGRQETQYF
TRBV19	TRBJ2-7	13	CASSPEGTYEQYF
TRBV5-4	TRBJ2-1	15	CASSLDVYLPNEQFF
TRBV28	TRBJ2-7	12	CASRHSSYEQYF
TRBV12-2	TRBJ1-6	16	CASRIRPVLGSSPLHF
TRBV19	TRBJ1-1	13	CASRYGRYTEAFF
TRBV6-5	TRBJ2-3	14	CASSRTAGTDTQYF
TRBV5-6	TRBJ2-7	12	CASSLMTHEQYF
TRBV7-3	TRBJ2-1	15	CASSQYLQGIYEQFF
TRBV28	TRBJ2-4	17	CASSSTGLAGAKNIQYF
TRBV7-3	TRBJ2-1	13	CASSLGTAQEQFF
TRBV19	TRBJ2-7	14	CASTSGTDSYEQYF
TRBV28	TRBJ1-5	14	CASPGIAWDQPQHF
TRBV28	TRBJ1-2	17	CASSSPSPTVMNYGYTF
TRBV19	TRBJ2-2	17	CASSFLRGRGDTGELFF
TRBV27	TRBJ1-2	15	CASSPSGLLWGGYTF
TRBV6-6	TRBJ1-5	16	CASSYPSGTSDQPQHF
TRBV6-1	TRBJ2-7	15	CASSRQGGIGNEQYF
TRBV5-1	TRBJ1-4	13	CASSFQGREKLFF
TRBV5-4	TRBJ2-1	16	CASSGMDRGGGNEQFF